The clone carrying this TCR beta chain was recorded a few times. No antigen is known for it. TCRdb re-called the reads through MiXCR, storing one row per CDR3 protein. This table has more than 200,000 distinct CDR3 sequences, 9.1% appearing once. This entry belongs to a study of T cell repertoires in cytomegalovirus infection. Study-wide context: Based on public TCR beta signatures, there were indications of CMV infection and of a matching HLA type.

Overall study results and limits: The cumulative frequency of public TCR beta families distinguished individuals who carried CMV together with the relevant HLA.

This CDR3 spans 11 amino acids. The germline CDR1 and CDR2 sequences are SQVTM and ANQGSEA. V was pared by 7 bases and J by 4 bases, with 3 bases of the junction left unmatched. This TCR was sampled from a human donor in good health (CMV status not recorded). Some clones in this sample may be carry-over from other donors' samples. The chain is built from TRBV29-1 and TRBJ1-2; TRBD1 matches at 7 bases. Sample: PBMCs. CDR3 in DNA: TGCAGCGATAGGACAGGCTATGGCTACACCTTC. Translated: CSDRTGYGYTF.